This T cell receptor (beta chain) derives from a study of blood T cell repertoires in COVID-19. Measured with immunoSEQ multiplex PCR; TCRdb has only the in-frame clones, and not every one. The sample has about 83,000 clones; about 88% are singletons. The J segment lost 6 bases and the V segment lost 4 bases, leaving 12 bases of the junction unmatched. This CDR3 has 16 amino acids. Germline CDR1 reads KGHDR; CDR2 reads SFDVKD. Sequencing was done on a sample of peripheral blood. The V and J genes are TRBV24-1 and TRBJ1-2; 8 bases match TRBD1. This TCR was recovered from an elderly woman with active or convalescent COVID-19. This CDR3 is CATSEPLRTGIDGYTF. CDR3 coding DNA: TGTGCCACCAGTGAGCCACTTCGGACAGGGATTGATGGCTACACCTTC.